Listed here are 11 T cell receptor beta chains from one sample, sequenced in a study of blood T cell repertoires in COVID-19. Libraries were prepared by immunoSEQ multiplex PCR; TCRdb keeps only in-frame clonotypes and omits some of them. The data contain a few hundred thousand clones, about 90% of them singletons. The sequencing sample was made of peripheral blood. All receptors come from a woman in her forties or fifties with COVID-19, enrolled during active disease.

This rearrangement joins TRBV5-1 to TRBJ2-1; tentative D call: TRBD2 (5 bases). V lost 4 bases and J 7 bases, leaving 21 bases between the germline ends. Germline CDR1 is SGHRS and CDR2 is YFSETQ. This CDR3 spans 16 amino acids. The CDR3 sequence: CASSPGSARVWNEQFF. In DNA form, the CDR3 reads TGCGCCAGCAGCCCGGGGAGCGCGAGGGTTTGGAATGAGCAGTTCTTC. Using reference TRBV5-1 and TRBJ2-1 for the parts outside the CDR3, the full variable domain is KAGVTQTPRYLIKTRGQQVTLSCSPISGHRSVSWYQQTPGQGLQFLFEYFSETQRNKGNFPGRFSGRQFSNSRSEMNVSTLELGDSALYLCASSPGSARVWNEQFFGPGTRLTVL.

The V gene is TRBV7-8, the J gene TRBJ2-1; 7 bases map to TRBD2. Germline values: CDR1 SGHVS, CDR2 FQNEAQ. V was clipped by 2 bases and J by 3 bases; unmatched bases: 4. The CDR3 spans 15 residues. CDR3 nucleotides: TGTGCCAGCAGCTTAACGGGACTAAACTACAATGAGCAGTTCTTC. It encodes CASSLTGLNYNEQFF.

The gene calls are TRBV7-8 and TRBJ1-5; 10 positions match TRBD1. Per the germline V gene, CDR1 is SGHVS and CDR2 is FQNEAQ. The CDR3 contains 15 residues. The trim removed 1 base at V and 7 bases at J, leaving 4 bases unmatched. This CDR3 reads CASSLGQGARQPQHF. The CDR3 coding sequence is TGTGCCAGCAGCTTAGGACAGGGGGCTCGGCAGCCCCAGCATTTT.

The chain links TRBV4-1 to TRBJ2-3; D remains ambiguous. The CDR3 spans 15 residues. V gave up 1 base and J gave up 0 bases, with 8 bases separating them. Germline V gives CDR1 MGHRA, CDR2 YSYEKL. The CDR3: CASSQVGYSTDTQYF. Here the CDR3 DNA reads TGCGCCAGCAGCCAAGTCGGGTATAGCACAGATACGCAGTATTTT.

J is TRBJ2-1 and V is TRBV5-8; D perhaps matches TRBD2 (5 bases). V was shortened by 0 bases and J by 4 bases, with 8 bases between the two germline ends. CDR3 length: 14 amino acids. CDR1 is SGHTS, CDR2 YDEGEE, per germline. The CDR3 DNA reads as TGTGCCAGCAGCTTGGTTCGGGGTTACAATGAGCAGTTCTTC. As protein: CASSLVRGYNEQFF.

This clone was seen only once. This sequence joins TRBV18 and TRBJ1-6; D may be TRBD1 (5 bases). Germline V gives CDR1 KGHSH, CDR2 LQKENI. Trimming left V 3 bases short and J 7 bases short, with 13 bases between. The CDR3 spans 15 residues. The chain's CDR3 is CASSPGGGWNSPLHF. CDR3 DNA: TGTGCCAGCTCACCCGGCGGGGGATGGAATTCACCCCTCCACTTT. Complete variable domain (other parts from reference TRBV18 and TRBJ1-6): NAGVMQNPRHLVRRRGQEARLRCSPMKGHSHVYWYRQLPEEGLKFMVYLQKENIIDESGMPKERFSAEFPKEGPSILRIQQVVRGDSAAYFCASSPGGGWNSPLHFGNGTRLTVT.

The chain is built from TRBV6-5 and TRBJ2-5, with D tentatively TRBD1 (6 bases). The V and J ends lost 0 bases and 5 bases respectively, with 13 bases between them. CDR3 size: 15 residues. CDR1 and CDR2 (germline): MNHEY, SVGAGI. The CDR3 bases are TGTGCCAGCAGTTACTCGCAGGGGATCTGGGAGACCCAGTACTTC. This translates into CASSYSQGIWETQYF.

The V call is TRBV19, the J call TRBJ1-4, with 8 bases aligning to TRBD1. J gave up 8 bases and V 1 base, and 6 bases lay outside the gene matches. The CDR3 covers 15 residues. The germline gives CDR1 LNHDA, CDR2 SQIVND (reference sequence). The CDR3 DNA is TGTGCCAGTAGTATAGTTGGGACAGGAGGGGAAAAACTGTTTTTT. It yields the protein CASSIVGTGGEKLFF.

The chain joins TRBV19 to TRBJ1-1, with D tentatively TRBD1 (5 bases). CDR1 and CDR2 (germline): LNHDA, SQIVND (reference sequence). The V end was cut by 5 bases, the J end by 2 bases, with 15 bases between. This CDR3 is built from 15 residues. The DNA of the CDR3 is TGTGCCAGTAGTCCCGCCTCTGACAGTAACACTGAAGCTTTCTTT. Translation gives CASSPASDSNTEAFF. Based on the CDR3 plus reference TRBV19 and TRBJ1-1, the full variable domain is DGGITQSPKYLFRKEGQNVTLSCEQNLNHDAMYWYRQDPGQGLRLIYYSQIVNDFQKGDIAEGYSVSREKKESFPLTVTSAQKNPTAFYLCASSPASDSNTEAFFGQGTRLTVV.

The genes are TRBV20-1 and TRBJ2-4; TRBD2 aligns across 11 bases. Germline CDR1 and CDR2: DFQATT and SNEGSKA (reference sequence). The V gene end was trimmed by 6 bases and the J gene end by 7 bases; junction bases not matched to a gene: 8. This CDR3 region has 14 residues. CDR3 in DNA: TGCAGTGCCAGTAGCGGGAGGGTGAAGAACATTCAGTACTTC. It encodes CSASSGRVKNIQYF.

The chain carries TRBV18 and TRBJ2-1; the match to TRBD2 covers 14 bases. The CDR3 spans 21 residues. V shed 6 bases and J 0 bases; nucleotides not matched to a gene: 16. The germline V gene encodes CDR1 KGHSH and CDR2 LQKENI. CDR3 sequence reads: CASSRLPGGTSGSLSYNEQFF. In DNA, the CDR3 is TGTGCCAGCTCGCGCTTGCCCGGCGGGACTAGCGGGAGTCTCTCCTACAATGAGCAGTTCTTC.